A selection of T cell receptor beta chains follows, all from one sample in a study of long-term antiretroviral therapy in people with HIV. Assay used: immunoSEQ multiplex PCR; TCRdb lists only in-frame clones, some missing. This sample has fewer than 15,000 clones; under 85% occur once, and the top ten carry roughly 15%. The sequences come from unsorted PBMCs, collected 3.4 years after starting antiretroviral therapy. The receptors come from a man aged 40-49 years with HIV. CDR3s include the opening cysteine and the closing phenylalanine or tryptophan.

J	V	CDR3
TRBJ1-1	TRBV11-2	CASSLVFRKQGDTEAFF
TRBJ2-3	TRBV27	CASSPDSGSRTDTQYF
TRBJ2-1	TRBV28	CASSFGGQARSYNEQFF
TRBJ2-6	TRBV27	CASSLITGWGSGANVLTF
TRBJ2-5	TRBV7-2	CASSLEKSGRKQETQYF
TRBJ1-4	TRBV18	CASSPSGELEKLFF
TRBJ2-7	TRBV11-2	CASSLDSSTYEQYF
TRBJ2-5	TRBV9	CASSPYQDREETQYF
TRBJ2-5	TRBV27	CASSFVRGQETQYF
TRBJ2-7	TRBV4-2	CASSQELSDSYEQYF
TRBJ2-1	TRBV11-2	CASSLRLAGNEQFF
TRBJ1-5	TRBV2	CASNRDSDSNQPQHF
TRBJ2-7	TRBV29-1	CSVGASYEQYF
TRBJ1-2	TRBV5-1	CASSLRTGEYGYTF
TRBJ2-7	TRBV29-1	CSVERQGLGEQYF
TRBJ2-4	TRBV7-2	CASSLEGGAGASIQYF
TRBJ2-3	TRBV29-1	CSARAGTDTQYF
TRBJ2-3	TRBV30	CAWSVQGSTDTQYF
TRBJ2-3	TRBV4-3	CASSQDGGLDTQYF
TRBJ2-2	TRBV25-1	CASSGRTSQAGELFF
TRBJ2-3	TRBV11-3	CASSLDRGSDTQYF
TRBJ1-1	TRBV9	CASSFSPSGTEAFF
TRBJ1-1	TRBV7-8	CASSLTMNTEAFF
TRBJ2-5	TRBV28	CASRYSGRAWETQYF
TRBJ2-7	TRBV11-2	CASSGQAGAAYEQYF
TRBJ2-7	TRBV18	CASSPLTGEAPYEQYF
TRBJ2-3	TRBV9	CASSVTSGKKDTQYF
TRBJ1-5	TRBV30	CAWSVMGAQPQHF
TRBJ2-5	TRBV18	CASSPRPSIEETQYF
TRBJ2-1	TRBV7-2	CASSLQRTVGQFF
TRBJ2-3	TRBV27	CASRLLAGGTDTQYF
TRBJ2-7	TRBV27	CASGGYDYEQYF
TRBJ1-1	TRBV5-4	CASSAPPNTEAFF
TRBJ1-1	TRBV28	CASSLRGTNTEAFF
TRBJ2-3	TRBV18	CASSPLDSTDTQYF
TRBJ1-5	TRBV9	CASSPMGSDNQPQHF
TRBJ2-7	TRBV10-3	CATSLQGLGYEQYF
TRBJ2-5	TRBV5-1	CASSLGRGLETQYF
TRBJ1-2	TRBV9	CASSVGRWTNYGYTF
TRBJ1-2	TRBV6-4	CASRQGTLDGYTF
TRBJ2-7	TRBV28	CASFGGATYEQYF
TRBJ1-1	TRBV18	CASSPDRDTEAFF
TRBJ2-3	TRBV5-4	CASSLGGQGTDTQYF
TRBJ2-3	TRBV30	CAWSVLGRAEDTQYF
TRBJ1-5	TRBV19	CASSSSYSNQPQHF
TRBJ2-1	TRBV9	CASSVSSREGLAGGRVYNEQFF
TRBJ1-2	TRBV4-3	CASSQGPVDGYTF
TRBJ2-1	TRBV27	CASSKAGWDEQFF
TRBJ2-7	TRBV6-5	CASRTFYEQYF
TRBJ1-2	TRBV7-2	CASSLEVRSSYGYTF
TRBJ1-1	TRBV2	CASSRQSEAFF
TRBJ1-5	TRBV19	CASSRNPRGLSGQPQHF
TRBJ2-5	TRBV7-6	CASNGGTSGETQYF
TRBJ2-7	TRBV19	CASSTGFHEQYF
TRBJ1-1	TRBV28	CASSPIWGLFLRETEAFF
TRBJ2-2	TRBV5-4	CASSTGGPNTGELFF
TRBJ2-2	TRBV7-3	CASSRTGSDGELFF
TRBJ2-3	TRBV9	CASTYGQSTDTQYF
TRBJ2-7	TRBV30	CAQALAREQYF